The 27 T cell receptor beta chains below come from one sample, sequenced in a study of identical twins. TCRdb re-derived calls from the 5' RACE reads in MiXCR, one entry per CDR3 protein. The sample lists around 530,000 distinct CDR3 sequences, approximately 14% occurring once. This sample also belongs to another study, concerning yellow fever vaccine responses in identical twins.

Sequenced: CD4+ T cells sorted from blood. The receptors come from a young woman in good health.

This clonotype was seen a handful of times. The CDR3 region is CASSSSNNEKLFF. In DNA, the CDR3 is TGTGCCAGCAGTTCCAGCAATAATGAAAAACTGTTTTTT. The chain employs TRBV12-3 or TRBV12-4 and TRBJ1-4; D gene ambiguous. V gave up 4 bases and J gave up 4 bases, with 7 bases separating them. CDR3 length: 13 residues.

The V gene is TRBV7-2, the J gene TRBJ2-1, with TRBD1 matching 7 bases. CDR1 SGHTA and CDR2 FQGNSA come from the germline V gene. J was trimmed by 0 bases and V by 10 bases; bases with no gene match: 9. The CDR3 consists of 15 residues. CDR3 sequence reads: CATSRDRSSYNEQFF. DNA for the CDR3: TGTGCCACGTCCCGGGACAGAAGCTCCTACAATGAGCAGTTCTTC.

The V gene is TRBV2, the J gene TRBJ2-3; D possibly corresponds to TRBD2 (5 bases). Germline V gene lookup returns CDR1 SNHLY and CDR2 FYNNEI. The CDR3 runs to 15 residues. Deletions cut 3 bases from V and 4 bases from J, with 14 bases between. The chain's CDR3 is CASSEGVLEADTQYF. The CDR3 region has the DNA TGTGCCAGCAGTGAGGGAGTACTTGAGGCAGATACGCAGTATTTT.

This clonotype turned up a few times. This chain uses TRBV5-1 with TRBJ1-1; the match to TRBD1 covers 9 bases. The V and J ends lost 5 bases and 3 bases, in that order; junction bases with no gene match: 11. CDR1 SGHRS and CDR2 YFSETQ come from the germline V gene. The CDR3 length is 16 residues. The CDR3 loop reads CASSRGDRVKDTEAFF. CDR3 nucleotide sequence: TGCGCCAGCAGTCGAGGGGACAGGGTAAAGGACACTGAAGCTTTCTTT.

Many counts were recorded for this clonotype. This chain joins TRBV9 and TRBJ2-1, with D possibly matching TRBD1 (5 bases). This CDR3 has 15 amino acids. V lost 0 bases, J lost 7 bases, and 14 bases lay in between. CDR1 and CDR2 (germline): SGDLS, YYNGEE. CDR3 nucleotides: TGTGCCAGCAGCGTAGCTTGGACACCGGGTAATGAGCAGTTCTTC. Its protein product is CASSVAWTPGNEQFF.

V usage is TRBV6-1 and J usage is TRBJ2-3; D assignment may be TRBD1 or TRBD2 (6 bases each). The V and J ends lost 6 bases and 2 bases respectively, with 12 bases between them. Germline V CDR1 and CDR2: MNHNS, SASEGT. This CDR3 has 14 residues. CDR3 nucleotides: TGTGCCAGCAGAAGGGGGGCATTCACAGATACGCAGTATTTT. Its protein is CASRRGAFTDTQYF.

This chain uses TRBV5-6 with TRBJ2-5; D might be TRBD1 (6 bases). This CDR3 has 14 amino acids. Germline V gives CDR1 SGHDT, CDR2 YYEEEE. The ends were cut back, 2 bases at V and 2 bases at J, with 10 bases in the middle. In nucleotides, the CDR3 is TGTGCCAGCAGCTTCGTCAGGGGACAAGAGACCCAGTACTTC. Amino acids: CASSFVRGQETQYF.

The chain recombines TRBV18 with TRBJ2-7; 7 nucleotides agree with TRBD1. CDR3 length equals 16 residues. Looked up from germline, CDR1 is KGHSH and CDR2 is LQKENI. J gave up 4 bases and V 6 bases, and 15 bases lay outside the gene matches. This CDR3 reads CASSSSVGTDFYEQYF. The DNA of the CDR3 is TGTGCCAGCTCGTCTTCAGTGGGGACAGACTTTTACGAGCAGTACTTC.

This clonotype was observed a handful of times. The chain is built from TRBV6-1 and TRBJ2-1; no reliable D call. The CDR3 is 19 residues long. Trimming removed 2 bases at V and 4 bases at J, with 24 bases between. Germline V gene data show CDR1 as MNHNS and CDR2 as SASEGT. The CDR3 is CASSEFGSLNNPRYNEQFF. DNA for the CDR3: TGTGCCAGCAGTGAATTTGGCAGTCTTAATAATCCTCGATACAATGAGCAGTTCTTC.

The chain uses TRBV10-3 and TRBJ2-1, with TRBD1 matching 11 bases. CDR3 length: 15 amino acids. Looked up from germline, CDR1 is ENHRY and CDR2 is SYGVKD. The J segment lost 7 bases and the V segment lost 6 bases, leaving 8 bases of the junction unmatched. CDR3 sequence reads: CAIRDRGQAGNEQFF. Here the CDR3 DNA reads TGTGCCATCAGGGACAGGGGGCAGGCGGGAAATGAGCAGTTCTTC.

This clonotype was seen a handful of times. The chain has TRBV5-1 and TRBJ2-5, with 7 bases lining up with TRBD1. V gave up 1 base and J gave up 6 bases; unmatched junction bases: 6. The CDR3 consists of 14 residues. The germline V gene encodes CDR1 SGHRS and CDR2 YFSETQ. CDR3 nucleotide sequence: TGCGCCAGCAGCTTGCCCCGACAGGGAAAGACCCAGTACTTC. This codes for CASSLPRQGKTQYF.

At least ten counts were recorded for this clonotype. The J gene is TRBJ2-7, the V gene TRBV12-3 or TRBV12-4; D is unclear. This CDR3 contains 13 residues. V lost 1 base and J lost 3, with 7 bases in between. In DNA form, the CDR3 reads TGTGCCAGCAGTTTAGGCGCCGGCTACGAGCAGTACGTC. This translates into CASSLGAGYEQYV.

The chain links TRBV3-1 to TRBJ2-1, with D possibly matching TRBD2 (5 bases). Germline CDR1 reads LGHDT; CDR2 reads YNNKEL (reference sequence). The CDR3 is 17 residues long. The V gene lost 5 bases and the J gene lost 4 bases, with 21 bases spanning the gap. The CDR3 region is CASSTRSGQNRYNEQFF. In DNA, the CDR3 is TGTGCCAGCAGCACTAGGAGCGGCCAGAACCGATACAATGAGCAGTTCTTC.

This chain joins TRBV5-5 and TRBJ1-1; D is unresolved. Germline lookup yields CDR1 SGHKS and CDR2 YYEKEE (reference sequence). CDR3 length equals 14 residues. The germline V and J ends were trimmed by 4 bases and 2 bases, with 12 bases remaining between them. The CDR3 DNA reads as TGTGCCAGCAGCGCTAGTCCGGGAAACACTGAAGCTTTCTTT. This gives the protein CASSASPGNTEAFF.

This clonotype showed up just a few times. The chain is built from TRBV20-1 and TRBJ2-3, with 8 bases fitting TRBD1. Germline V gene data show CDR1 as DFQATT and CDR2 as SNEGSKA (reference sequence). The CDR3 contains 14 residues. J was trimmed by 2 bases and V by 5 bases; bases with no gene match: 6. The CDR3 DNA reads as TGCAGTGCTCCTACAGGGGGGAACACAGATACGCAGTATTTT. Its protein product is CSAPTGGNTDTQYF.

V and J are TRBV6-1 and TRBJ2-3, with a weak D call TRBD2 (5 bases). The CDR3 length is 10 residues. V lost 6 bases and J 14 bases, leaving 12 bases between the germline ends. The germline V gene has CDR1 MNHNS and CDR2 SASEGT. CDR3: CASSWESWYF. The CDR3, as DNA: TGTGCCAGCAGCTGGGAGTCTTGGTATTTT.

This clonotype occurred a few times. Here the CDR3 reads CASSERATRDTIYF. In DNA, the CDR3 is TGTGCCAGCAGTGAAAGGGCAACTCGAGACACCATATATTTT. The chain uses TRBV6-1 and TRBJ1-3; D ambiguous. Trimming removed 2 bases from V and 8 bases from J, with 13 bases in between. CDR3 length equals 14 residues. Germline V gene sequence: CDR1 MNHNS, CDR2 SASEGT.

The CDR3 region is CASTTASNQPQHF. CDR3 nucleotide sequence: TGTGCCAGCACAACCGCTAGCAATCAGCCCCAGCATTTT. The V call is TRBV6-6, the J call TRBJ1-5, with no clear D. V shed 7 bases and J shed 0 bases, with 7 bases lying between them. This CDR3 region has 13 residues. The germline CDR1 and CDR2 sequences are MNHNY and SVGAGI (reference sequence).

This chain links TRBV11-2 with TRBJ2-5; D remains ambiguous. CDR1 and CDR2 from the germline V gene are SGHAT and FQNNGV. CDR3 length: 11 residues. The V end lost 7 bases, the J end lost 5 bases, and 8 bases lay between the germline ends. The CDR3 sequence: CASIDGETQYF. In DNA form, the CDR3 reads TGTGCCAGCATCGATGGGGAGACCCAGTACTTC.

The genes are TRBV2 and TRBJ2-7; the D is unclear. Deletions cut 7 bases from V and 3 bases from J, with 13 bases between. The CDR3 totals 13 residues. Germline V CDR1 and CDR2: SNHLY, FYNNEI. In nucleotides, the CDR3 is TGTGCCAGCAAGGACCGCTCCCTCTACGAGCAGTACTTC. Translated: CASKDRSLYEQYF.

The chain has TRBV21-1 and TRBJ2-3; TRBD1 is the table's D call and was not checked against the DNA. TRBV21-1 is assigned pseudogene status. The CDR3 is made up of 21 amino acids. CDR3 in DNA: TGTGCCAGCAGCAAATGTGTCGGCAGGGTATACCCAATAGGGGGGTGGGATACGCAGTATTTT. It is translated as CASSKCVGRVYPIGGWDTQYF.

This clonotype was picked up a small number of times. CDR3 in DNA: TGCAGTGCTAGGGGGGACCCAGGGAAGATTAGCAATCAGCCCCAGCATTTT. Translation gives CSARGDPGKISNQPQHF. The V gene is TRBV20-1, the J gene TRBJ1-5; the D gene is possibly TRBD1 (5 bases). CDR1 is DFQATT, CDR2 SNEGSKA, per germline (reference sequence). CDR3 size: 17 residues. Trimming took off 3 bases at V and 0 bases at J, with 18 bases between the two ends.

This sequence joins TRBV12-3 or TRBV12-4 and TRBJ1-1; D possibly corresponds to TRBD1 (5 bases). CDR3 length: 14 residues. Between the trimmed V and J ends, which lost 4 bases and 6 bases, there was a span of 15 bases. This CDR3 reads CASSSGQGSSEAFF. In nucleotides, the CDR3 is TGTGCCAGCAGTTCTGGGCAGGGCAGTTCTGAAGCTTTCTTT.

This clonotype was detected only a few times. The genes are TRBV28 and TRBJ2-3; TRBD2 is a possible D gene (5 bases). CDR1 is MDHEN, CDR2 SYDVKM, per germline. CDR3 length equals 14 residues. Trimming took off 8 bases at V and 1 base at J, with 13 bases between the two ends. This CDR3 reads CASHVAGGTDTQYF. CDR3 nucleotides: TGTGCCAGCCACGTGGCGGGCGGCACAGATACGCAGTATTTT.

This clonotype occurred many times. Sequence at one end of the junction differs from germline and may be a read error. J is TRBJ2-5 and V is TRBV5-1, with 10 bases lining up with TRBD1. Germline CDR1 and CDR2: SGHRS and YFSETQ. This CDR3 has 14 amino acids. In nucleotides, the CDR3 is TGTGCCAGCAGCTTAGACAGGGGGCGAGAGACCCAGTACTTC. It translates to CASSLDRGRETQYF.

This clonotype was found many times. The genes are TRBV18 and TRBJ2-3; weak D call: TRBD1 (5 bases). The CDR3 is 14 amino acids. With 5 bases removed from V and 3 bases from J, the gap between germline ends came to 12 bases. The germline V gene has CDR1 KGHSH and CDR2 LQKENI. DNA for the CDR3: TGTGCCAGCTCAGAGACAGTGTGGACAGATACGCAGTATTTT. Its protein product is CASSETVWTDTQYF. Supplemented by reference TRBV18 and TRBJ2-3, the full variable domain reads NAGVMQNPRHLVRRRGQEARLRCSPMKGHSHVYWYRQLPEEGLKFMVYLQKENIIDESGMPKERFSAEFPKEGPSILRIQQVVRGDSAAYFCASSETVWTDTQYFGPGTRLTVL.

The CDR3 is CASSLDRAETQYF. In DNA form, the CDR3 reads TGTGCCAGCAGTTTGGACAGGGCCGAGACCCAGTACTTC. The chain couples TRBV12-3 or TRBV12-4 to TRBJ2-5; 8 positions agree with TRBD1. The CDR3 runs 13 residues. The junction had 2 bases not matched to a gene; V was cut back by 3 bases and J by 5 bases.